Each of the 26 T cell receptor beta chains below was sequenced from the same sample in a study of post-analysis software for immune sequencing data. Overall study results and limits: Five or six TRBV segments, TRBV5-6, TRBV5-1 and TRBV20-1 among them, were found more frequent in patients than controls.

For these receptors, no antigen is known. cDNA libraries for TCR beta contained unique molecular identifiers. TCRdb processed the PCR reads anew with MiXCR; each CDR3 protein has one entry. The sample lists about 770,000 distinct CDR3 sequences; 46% were seen once. Sequencing used blood. These receptor sequences come from a girl aged 10 to 17 with multiple sclerosis.

This chain joins TRBV12-3 or TRBV12-4 and TRBJ2-5; no reliable D call. The end of the DNA is better explained by TRBJ2-7, so the J call may be wrong. CDR3 size: 14 residues. CDR3 residues: CASSLALNPYEQYF. Written as DNA, the CDR3 is TGTGCCAGCAGTTTAGCGCTGAACCCCTACGAGCAGTACTTC.

Comments on this clonotype: In this CDR3 the conserved last residue, phenylalanine or tryptophan, is missing, so a read error is likely. The chain recombines TRBV12-3 or TRBV12-4 with TRBJ2-5; no reliable D call. CDR3 length: 14 residues. V lost 7 bases and J 0 bases, leaving 12 bases between the germline ends. The CDR3 loop reads CASTGESYQETQYC. The CDR3 bases are TGTGCCAGCACCGGAGAGTCTTACCAAGAGACCCAGTACTGC.

The CDR3 here is CAISDKRRGQGENEQFF. The CDR3 DNA sequence: TGTGCCATCAGTGACAAACGGAGGGGACAGGGGGAGAATGAGCAGTTCTTC. The genes are TRBV10-3 and TRBJ2-1, with TRBD1 identical over 11 bases. CDR1 is ENHRY and CDR2 is SYGVKD in the germline V gene. The CDR3 has 17 amino acids. With 3 bases clipped from V and 7 bases from J, the junction kept 11 bases outside the gene matches.

This clonotype was observed once. This chain connects TRBV20-1 to TRBJ2-7, with unresolved D. V shed 3 bases and J shed 3 bases, with 12 bases lying between them. From germline, CDR1 is DFQATT and CDR2 SNEGSKA (reference sequence). CDR3 length equals 13 residues. CDR3 coding DNA: TGCAGTGCTAGGGGTCGAGAGTACTACGAGCAGTACTTC. Residues: CSARGREYYEQYF.

The genes are TRBV11-2 and TRBJ2-3; 7 nucleotides match TRBD1. This CDR3 has 16 residues. Trimming took 4 bases from V and 4 from J; bases not matched to a gene: 11. CDR1 and CDR2 from the germline V gene are SGHAT and FQNNGV. CDR3 DNA: TGTGCCAGCAGCTCCCGACAGGGAGTTTCCTCAGATACGCAGTATTTT. Translating gives CASSSRQGVSSDTQYF.

J is TRBJ1-2 and V is TRBV7-9; no clear D gene. CDR1 and CDR2 (germline): SEHNR, FQNEAQ (reference sequence). CDR3 length equals 13 residues. V was cut by 5 bases and J by 7 bases, with 14 bases left in between. The CDR3 nucleotides are TGTGCCAGCAGCCCCACTTCAGTAGGTGGCTACACCTTC. This codes for CASSPTSVGGYTF. The entire variable domain, with the rest obtained from reference TRBV7-9 and TRBJ1-2, is as follows: DTGVSQNPRHKITKRGQNVTFRCDPISEHNRLYWYRQTLGQGPEFLTYFQNEAQLEKSRLLSDRFSAERPKGSFSTLEIQRTEQGDSAMYLCASSPTSVGGYTFGSGTRLTVV.

The gene calls are TRBV20-1 and TRBJ2-1, with 10 bases aligning to TRBD2. The J segment lost 9 bases and the V segment lost 0 bases, leaving 2 bases of the junction unmatched. CDR3 length: 13 residues. Germline lookup yields CDR1 DFQATT and CDR2 SNEGSKA (reference sequence). As DNA, the CDR3 is TGCAGTGCTAGAGACGGGACTAGCGCTGAGCAGTTCTTC. Residues: CSARDGTSAEQFF.

The chain combines TRBV28 with TRBJ2-7, with unresolved D. The CDR3 sequence is 11 residues long. Germline V gene data show CDR1 as MDHEN and CDR2 as SYDVKM. The V gene lost 4 bases and the J gene lost 7 bases, with 8 bases spanning the gap. CDR3 residues: CASSSPNEQYF. In DNA, the CDR3 is TGTGCCAGCAGTTCCCCTAATGAGCAGTACTTC. Complete variable domain (other parts from reference TRBV28 and TRBJ2-7): DVKVTQSSRYLVKRTGEKVFLECVQDMDHENMFWYRQDPGLGLRLIYFSYDVKMKEKGDIPEGYSVSREKKERFSLILESASTNQTSMYLCASSSPNEQYFGPGTRLTVT.

This clonotype was seen only a few times. V and J are TRBV25-1 and TRBJ2-5; tentatively, D is TRBD2 (5 bases). This CDR3 region has 16 residues. Germline V lookup: CDR1 MGHDK, CDR2 SYGVNS. The germline V and J ends were trimmed by 1 base and 5 bases, with 17 bases remaining between them. The CDR3 DNA reads as TGTGCCAGCAGTGAATGGGGAGAGGCGCCGAGGGAGACCCAGTACTTC. Its protein product is CASSEWGEAPRETQYF.

This clonotype was picked up a small number of times. The chain links TRBV20-1 to TRBJ2-1; 8 bases match TRBD2. This CDR3 has 15 residues. With V trimmed by 1 base and J by 8 bases, 10 bases remained unmatched. The germline V gene encodes CDR1 DFQATT and CDR2 SNEGSKA (reference sequence). This CDR3 is CSARVPGTSIYEQFF. The DNA for the CDR3 is TGCAGTGCTAGAGTCCCTGGGACTAGTATCTATGAGCAGTTCTTC.

There are a few counts of this clonotype. The chain is built from TRBV12-3 or TRBV12-4 and TRBJ1-1, with D uncertain. The CDR3 runs 15 residues. V was clipped by 2 bases and J by 0 bases, with 10 bases between them. The CDR3 DNA sequence: TGTGCCAGCAGTTTAAGGGCAGGAGTGAACACTGAAGCTTTCTTT. Protein product: CASSLRAGVNTEAFF.

The J gene is TRBJ1-5, the V gene TRBV4-2, with a possible D match to TRBD1 (5 bases). CDR3 length: 16 residues. V shed 0 bases and J shed 2 bases, with 11 bases lying between them. Germline values: CDR1 LGHNA, CDR2 YNFKEQ. The CDR3 spells CASSQEVRVGNQPQHF. The CDR3 DNA sequence: TGTGCCAGCAGCCAAGAGGTCAGGGTGGGCAATCAGCCCCAGCATTTT.

This clonotype was detected a few times. The genes are TRBV12-3 or TRBV12-4 and TRBJ2-4; tentatively, D is TRBD1 (6 bases). The CDR3 contains 14 residues. V was shortened by 1 base and J by 7 bases, with 11 bases between the two germline ends. CDR3 residues: CASSLGGLGNIQYF. In DNA, the CDR3 is TGTGCCAGCAGTTTAGGGGGGCTGGGGAACATTCAGTACTTC.

The CDR3 loop is CSGVGADTQYF. DNA of the CDR3: TGCAGCGGAGTCGGCGCGGATACGCAGTATTTT. V usage is TRBV29-1 and J usage is TRBJ2-3; D unresolved. With 7 bases removed from V and 6 bases from J, the gap between germline ends came to 11 bases. The CDR3 runs 11 residues. Germline V gene data show CDR1 as SQVTM and CDR2 as ANQGSEA.

Only one count was recorded for this clonotype. The chain is built from TRBV7-2 and TRBJ1-2; D is possibly TRBD1 (5 bases). V dropped 0 bases and J dropped 4 bases, with 15 bases sitting between them. From germline, CDR1 is SGHTA and CDR2 FQGNSA. The CDR3 has 16 amino acids. The CDR3 here is CASSLAQGFVGYGYTF. The CDR3 bases are TGTGCCAGCAGCTTAGCGCAGGGTTTCGTCGGCTATGGCTACACCTTC.

The chain employs TRBV5-1 and TRBJ1-2; a possible D gene is TRBD1 (6 bases). The CDR3 extends over 13 amino acids. V was trimmed by 4 bases and J by 6 bases, leaving 13 bases between them. Germline V CDR1 and CDR2: SGHRS, YFSETQ. In DNA form, the CDR3 reads TGCGCCAGCAGCCAGAACCGGGACAATGGCTACACCTTC. Protein: CASSQNRDNGYTF.

This clonotype came up once. V is TRBV12-3 or TRBV12-4 and J is TRBJ2-4, with D possibly matching TRBD1 (6 bases). The better agreement between TRBJ2-7 and the DNA end casts doubt on the J call. This CDR3 comprises 15 residues. This CDR3 reads CASSFYGTGTYEQYF. Written as DNA, the CDR3 is TGTGCCAGCAGTTTCTACGGAACAGGGACCTACGAGCAGTACTTC.

This rearrangement joins TRBV7-9 to TRBJ1-2, with D maybe TRBD1 (5 bases). The CDR3 loop spans 15 amino acids. Trimming removed 5 bases at V and 2 bases at J, with 15 bases between. From germline, CDR1 is SEHNR and CDR2 FQNEAQ (reference sequence). The chain's CDR3 is CASSTAGDPNYGYTF. The DNA of the CDR3 is TGTGCCAGCAGCACCGCCGGGGACCCAAACTATGGCTACACCTTC.

This clonotype has more than one count but fewer than ten. V gene TRBV6-5 combines with J gene TRBJ1-5; possible D gene TRBD1, 6 bases. This CDR3 has 15 residues. Germline V gene data show CDR1 as MNHEY and CDR2 as SVGAGI. The V and J ends lost 8 bases and 9 bases respectively, with 23 bases between them. The DNA for the CDR3 is TGTGCCAGCTCTAGTGCCACAGGGATGAGTCGGCCCCAGCATTTT. It specifies CASSSATGMSRPQHF.

The chain uses TRBV28 and TRBJ2-1; the D is unclear. The CDR3 has 13 residues. Germline CDR1 reads MDHEN; CDR2 reads SYDVKM. V lost 5 bases and J lost 0, with 5 bases in between. The CDR3 coding sequence is TGTGCCAGCAGTAAGGTCTCCTACAATGAGCAGTTCTTC. Protein product: CASSKVSYNEQFF.

This clonotype was seen a handful of times. The rearrangement joins TRBV10-3 to TRBJ1-2; tentatively, D is TRBD1 (5 bases). V lost 3 bases and J 4 bases, leaving 12 bases between the germline ends. Looked up from germline, CDR1 is ENHRY and CDR2 is SYGVKD. The CDR3 loop spans 14 amino acids. Here the CDR3 reads CAISEYAGPYGYTF. The CDR3 nucleotides are TGTGCCATCAGTGAATACGCAGGGCCCTATGGCTACACCTTC.

The J gene is TRBJ1-1, the V gene TRBV5-1; a possible D gene is TRBD1 (6 bases). Trimming removed 4 bases at V and 4 bases at J, with 20 bases between. This CDR3 is built from 16 residues. CDR1 SGHRS and CDR2 YFSETQ come from the germline V gene. The CDR3 loop reads CASSLKQGTWGTEAFF. The CDR3 bases are TGCGCCAGCAGCCTTAAACAGGGCACATGGGGCACTGAAGCTTTCTTT. The full variable domain, its missing parts supplied by reference TRBV5-1 and TRBJ1-1, is KAGVTQTPRYLIKTRGQQVTLSCSPISGHRSVSWYQQTPGQGLQFLFEYFSETQRNKGNFPGRFSGRQFSNSRSEMNVSTLELGDSALYLCASSLKQGTWGTEAFFGQGTRLTVV.

This chain connects TRBV6-5 to TRBJ2-1, with TRBD2 matching over 8 bases. Looked up from germline, CDR1 is MNHEY and CDR2 is SVGAGI. J lost 4 bases, V lost 5 bases, and 10 bases had no gene match. CDR3 length: 16 amino acids. CDR3 sequence reads: CASSHEAGAHYNEQFF. Here the CDR3 DNA reads TGTGCCAGCAGTCACGAAGCGGGAGCTCATTACAATGAGCAGTTCTTC.

V and J are TRBV14 and TRBJ1-2; D unclear. The germline gives CDR1 SGHDN, CDR2 FVKESK. V lost 7 bases to trimming and J lost 10 bases, with 28 bases between them. The CDR3 covers 16 residues. The CDR3 spells CASIGQEDTQGCDYTF. Here the CDR3 DNA reads TGTGCCAGCATCGGGCAAGAAGACACCCAAGGCTGTGACTACACCTTC.

This clonotype was seen more than once but under ten times. The chain couples TRBV6-2 or TRBV6-3 to TRBJ1-2; a weak D match, TRBD1 (6 bases). Trimming stripped 7 bases from V and 4 bases from J, with 19 bases between. CDR1 and CDR2 (germline): MNHEY, SVGEGT. There are 15 residues in the CDR3. In DNA, the CDR3 is TGTGCCAGCACCGAGATCGCGACAGGCCTCTATGGCTACACCTTC. It is translated as CASTEIATGLYGYTF.

The CDR3 is CASSITRGEQFF. The CDR3 DNA reads TGTGCCAGCAGCATAACTAGGGGTGAGCAGTTCTTC. This chain joins TRBV7-2 and TRBJ2-1, with D possibly being TRBD1 or TRBD2 (5 bases each). Germline V gives CDR1 SGHTA, CDR2 FQGNSA. V gave up 5 bases and J gave up 9 bases, with 11 bases separating them. The CDR3 sequence is 12 residues long.